One and the same sample provided the 8 T cell receptor beta chains below, sequenced in a study of graft-versus-host responses after intestinal transplantation. TCRdb's copy holds only in-frame clones and misses some; the assay was immunoSEQ multiplex PCR. In the table there are tens of thousands of clones, 80% to 85% of which are singletons. Their target antigens are unknown. The sequenced sample was unstimulated CD8+ T cells sorted from spleen or lymph node cells, obtained before intestinal transplant. Receptors were obtained from a human donor who received an intestinal transplant.

This chain joins TRBV6-5 and TRBJ2-7; 7 bases line up with TRBD1. The CDR3 sequence is 13 residues long. The J segment lost 5 bases and the V segment lost 5 bases, leaving 6 bases of the junction unmatched. In germline, CDR1 is MNHEY, CDR2 SVGAGI. In DNA form, the CDR3 reads TGTGCCAGCAGTCTCGGACAGGATAACGAGCAGTACTTC. It codes for CASSLGQDNEQYF.

The chain couples TRBV13 to TRBJ1-2; D ambiguous. The CDR3 spans 14 residues. The germline V and J ends were trimmed by 6 bases and 0 bases, with 11 bases remaining between them. From germline, CDR1 is PRHDT and CDR2 FYEKMQ (reference sequence). This CDR3 is CASRLWQSNYGYTF. The CDR3 nucleotides are TGTGCCAGCAGGTTATGGCAGTCTAACTATGGCTACACCTTC.

V usage is TRBV5-1 and J usage is TRBJ2-3; 8 bases agree with TRBD2. J gave up 6 bases and V 4 bases, and 10 bases lay outside the gene matches. The CDR3 loop spans 15 amino acids. From germline, CDR1 is SGHRS and CDR2 YFSETQ. CDR3 DNA: TGCGCCAGCAGCGACCTACTAGCGGCGGCGGATACGCAGTATTTT. Its translation is CASSDLLAAADTQYF.

V is TRBV11-2 and J is TRBJ2-5; D is possibly TRBD1 or TRBD2 (5 bases each). The germline CDR1 and CDR2 sequences are SGHAT and FQNNGV. V lost 1 base and J 4 bases, leaving 10 bases between the germline ends. The CDR3 contains 14 residues. The DNA of the CDR3 is TGTGCCAGCAGCTTAGGTAGGGGAGCAGAGACCCAGTACTTC. It codes for CASSLGRGAETQYF.

The chain has TRBV8-2 and TRBJ2-6; the DNA was not used to check the table's D call, TRBD1. TRBV8-2 constitutes a pseudogene. CDR3 length: 17 residues. The CDR3 sequence is CGMNQMITQSRANVLTF. CDR3 bases: TGTGGCATGAATCAGATGATAACACAAAGTCGGGCCAACGTCCTGACTTTC.

In this sample, this clone turned up a few times. The V call is TRBV27, the J call TRBJ2-7, with a tentative D call TRBD2 (6 bases). The germline V gene encodes CDR1 MNHEY and CDR2 SMNVEV (reference sequence). This CDR3 has 14 amino acids. V was pared by 2 bases and J by 0 bases, with 8 bases between. CDR3: CASSLLGGSYEQYF. The CDR3, as DNA: TGTGCCAGCAGTTTACTCGGGGGCTCCTACGAGCAGTACTTC.

The chain links TRBV5-1 to TRBJ1-1; weak D call: TRBD1 (5 bases). This CDR3 comprises 13 residues. V lost 4 bases, J lost 5 bases, and 12 bases lay in between. Germline V gene lookup returns CDR1 SGHRS and CDR2 YFSETQ. The CDR3 sequence is CASSPGGGTEAFF. CDR3 coding DNA: TGCGCCAGCAGCCCGGGGGGAGGTACTGAAGCTTTCTTT.

This sequence joins TRBV4-1 and TRBJ2-7; the D call may be TRBD1 or TRBD2 (5 bases each). The length of the CDR3 is 16 residues. Trimming pared 0 bases from V and 4 bases from J, leaving 16 bases between. In germline, CDR1 is MGHRA, CDR2 YSYEKL. For the CDR3, the DNA is TGCGCCAGCAGCCAAGATCGGACATCATCGGGGTACGAGCAGTACTTC. It codes for CASSQDRTSSGYEQYF.